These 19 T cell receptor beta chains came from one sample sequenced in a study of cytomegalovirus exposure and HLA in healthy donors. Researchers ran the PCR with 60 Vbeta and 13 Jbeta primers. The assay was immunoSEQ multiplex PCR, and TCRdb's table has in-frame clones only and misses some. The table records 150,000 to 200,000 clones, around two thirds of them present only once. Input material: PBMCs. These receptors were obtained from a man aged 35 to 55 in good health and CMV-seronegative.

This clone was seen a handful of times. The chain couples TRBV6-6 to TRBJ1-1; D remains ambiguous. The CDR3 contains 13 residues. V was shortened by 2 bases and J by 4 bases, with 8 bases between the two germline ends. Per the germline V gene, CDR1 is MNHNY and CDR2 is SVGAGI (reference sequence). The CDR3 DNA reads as TGTGCCAGCAGTTACGTCAGGTCCACTGAAGCTTTCTTT. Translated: CASSYVRSTEAFF.

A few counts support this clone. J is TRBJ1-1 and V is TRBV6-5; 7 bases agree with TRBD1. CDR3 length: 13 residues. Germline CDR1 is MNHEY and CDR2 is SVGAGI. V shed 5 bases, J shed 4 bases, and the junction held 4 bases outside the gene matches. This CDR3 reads CASSGTVGTEAFF. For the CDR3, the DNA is TGTGCCAGCAGTGGGACAGTGGGCACTGAAGCTTTCTTT.

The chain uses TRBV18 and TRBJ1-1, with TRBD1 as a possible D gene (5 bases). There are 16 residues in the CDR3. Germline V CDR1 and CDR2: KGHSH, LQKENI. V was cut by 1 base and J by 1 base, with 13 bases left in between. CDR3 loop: CASSPRQPYENTEAFF. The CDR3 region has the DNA TGTGCCAGCTCACCACGACAGCCCTACGAGAACACTGAAGCTTTCTTT.

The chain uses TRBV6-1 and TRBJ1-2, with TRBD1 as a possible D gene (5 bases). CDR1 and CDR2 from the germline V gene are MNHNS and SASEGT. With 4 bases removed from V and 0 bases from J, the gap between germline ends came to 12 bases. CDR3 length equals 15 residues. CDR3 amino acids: CASSARDLANYGYTF. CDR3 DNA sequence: TGTGCCAGCAGTGCCCGGGACTTAGCTAACTATGGCTACACCTTC.

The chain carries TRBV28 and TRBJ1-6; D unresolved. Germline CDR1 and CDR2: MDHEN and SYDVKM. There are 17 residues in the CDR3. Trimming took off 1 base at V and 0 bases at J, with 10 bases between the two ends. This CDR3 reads CASSLYRLSSYNSPLHF. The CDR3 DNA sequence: TGTGCCAGCAGTTTATATCGGTTGAGCTCCTATAATTCACCCCTCCACTTT.

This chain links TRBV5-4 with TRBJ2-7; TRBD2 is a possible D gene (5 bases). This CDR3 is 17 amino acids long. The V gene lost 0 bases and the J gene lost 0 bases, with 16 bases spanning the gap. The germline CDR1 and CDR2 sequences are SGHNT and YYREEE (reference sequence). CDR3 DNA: TGTGCCAGCAGCTTGGCCCCCCCGGGGATGAGCTCCTACGAGCAGTACTTC. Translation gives CASSLAPPGMSSYEQYF.

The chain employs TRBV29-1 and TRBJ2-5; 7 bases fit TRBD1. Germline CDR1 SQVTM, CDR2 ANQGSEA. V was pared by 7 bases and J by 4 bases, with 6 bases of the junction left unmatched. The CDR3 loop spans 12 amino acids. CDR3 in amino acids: CSAGQVGETQYF. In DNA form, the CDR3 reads TGCAGCGCCGGACAGGTAGGAGAGACCCAGTACTTC.

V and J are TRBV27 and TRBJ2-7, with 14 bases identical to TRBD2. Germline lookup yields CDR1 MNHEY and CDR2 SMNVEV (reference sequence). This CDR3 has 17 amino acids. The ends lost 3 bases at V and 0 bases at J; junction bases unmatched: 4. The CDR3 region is CASSFRGTSGSSYEQYF. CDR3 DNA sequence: TGTGCCAGCAGTTTCCGCGGGACTAGCGGGAGCTCCTACGAGCAGTACTTC.

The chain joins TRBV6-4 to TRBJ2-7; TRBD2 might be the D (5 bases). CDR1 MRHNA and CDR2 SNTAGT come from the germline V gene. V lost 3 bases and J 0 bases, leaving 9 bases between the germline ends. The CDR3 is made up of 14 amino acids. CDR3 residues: CASSEEVGSYEQYF. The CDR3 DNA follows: TGTGCCAGCAGTGAGGAGGTAGGCTCCTACGAGCAGTACTTC.

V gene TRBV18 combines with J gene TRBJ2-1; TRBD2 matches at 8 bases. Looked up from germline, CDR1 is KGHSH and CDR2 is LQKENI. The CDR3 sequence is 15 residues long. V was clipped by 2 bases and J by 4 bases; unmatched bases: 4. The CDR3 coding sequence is TGTGCCAGCTCACCAGGCACTAGCGGATACAATGAGCAGTTCTTC. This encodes CASSPGTSGYNEQFF.

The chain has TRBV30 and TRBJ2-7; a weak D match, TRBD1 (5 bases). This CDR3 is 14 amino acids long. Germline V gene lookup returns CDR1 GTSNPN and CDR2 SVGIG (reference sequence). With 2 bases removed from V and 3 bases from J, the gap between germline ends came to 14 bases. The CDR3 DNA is TGTGCCTGGAGTATTGACAGCCGCTTCTACGAGCAGTACTTC. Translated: CAWSIDSRFYEQYF.

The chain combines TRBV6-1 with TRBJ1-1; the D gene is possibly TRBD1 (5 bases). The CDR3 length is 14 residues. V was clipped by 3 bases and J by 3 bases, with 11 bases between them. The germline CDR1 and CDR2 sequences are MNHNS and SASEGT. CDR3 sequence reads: CASSEDNEDTEAFF. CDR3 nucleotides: TGTGCCAGCAGTGAGGACAATGAGGACACTGAAGCTTTCTTT.

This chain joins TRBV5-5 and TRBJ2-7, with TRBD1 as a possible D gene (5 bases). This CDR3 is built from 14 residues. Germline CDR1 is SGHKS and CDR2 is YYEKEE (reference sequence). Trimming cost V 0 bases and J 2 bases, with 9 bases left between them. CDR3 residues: CASSLAGKPYEQYF. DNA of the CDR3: TGTGCCAGCAGCTTGGCAGGGAAGCCCTACGAGCAGTACTTC.

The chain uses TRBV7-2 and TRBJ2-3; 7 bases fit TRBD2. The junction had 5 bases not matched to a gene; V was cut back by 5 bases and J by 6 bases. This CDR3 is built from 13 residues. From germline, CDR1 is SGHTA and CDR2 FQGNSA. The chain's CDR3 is CASSVGLSDTQYF. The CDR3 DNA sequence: TGTGCCAGCAGCGTGGGACTATCTGATACGCAGTATTTT.

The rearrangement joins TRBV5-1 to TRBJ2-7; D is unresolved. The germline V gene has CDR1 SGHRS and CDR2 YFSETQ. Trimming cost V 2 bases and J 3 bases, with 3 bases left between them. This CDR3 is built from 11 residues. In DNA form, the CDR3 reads TGCGCCAGCAGCTTTCACTACGAGCAGTACTTC. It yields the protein CASSFHYEQYF. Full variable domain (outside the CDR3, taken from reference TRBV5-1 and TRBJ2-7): KAGVTQTPRYLIKTRGQQVTLSCSPISGHRSVSWYQQTPGQGLQFLFEYFSETQRNKGNFPGRFSGRQFSNSRSEMNVSTLELGDSALYLCASSFHYEQYFGPGTRLTVT.

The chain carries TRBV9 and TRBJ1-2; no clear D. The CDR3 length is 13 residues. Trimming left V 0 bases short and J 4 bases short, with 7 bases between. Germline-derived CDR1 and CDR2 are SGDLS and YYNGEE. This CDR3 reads CASSVAGTYGYTF. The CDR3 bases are TGTGCCAGCAGCGTAGCAGGAACCTATGGCTACACCTTC.

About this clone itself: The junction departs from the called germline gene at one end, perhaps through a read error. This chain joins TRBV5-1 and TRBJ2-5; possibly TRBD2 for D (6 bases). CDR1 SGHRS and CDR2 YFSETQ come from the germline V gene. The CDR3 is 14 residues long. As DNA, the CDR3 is TGCGCCAGCAGCCCGCTCTACGGGGGAGAGAGCCAGTACTTC. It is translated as CASSPLYGGESQYF.

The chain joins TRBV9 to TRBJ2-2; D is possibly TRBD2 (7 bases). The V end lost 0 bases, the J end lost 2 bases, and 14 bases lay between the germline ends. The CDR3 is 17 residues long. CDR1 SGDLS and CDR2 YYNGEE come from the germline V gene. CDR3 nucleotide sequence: TGTGCCAGCAGCGTAGCTGCGGGGGCCCTTAACACCGGGGAGCTGTTTTTT. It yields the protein CASSVAAGALNTGELFF.

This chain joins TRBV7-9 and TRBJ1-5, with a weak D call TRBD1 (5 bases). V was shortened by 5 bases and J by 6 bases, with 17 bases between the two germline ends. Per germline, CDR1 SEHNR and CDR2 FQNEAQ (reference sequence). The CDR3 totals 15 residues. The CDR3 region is CASSPSKGNGQPQHF. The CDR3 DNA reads TGTGCCAGCAGCCCGTCGAAGGGGAACGGTCAGCCCCAGCATTTT.